This T cell receptor (beta chain) is from a study of blood T cell repertoires in COVID-19. Study as a whole: The analysed material was cDNA or gDNA that came from T cells, B-cell-depleted T cells, or PBMCs.

Profiling relied on immunoSEQ multiplex PCR, and the TCRdb table lists in-frame clones only, not all of them. Seen here are approximately 250,000 clones, roughly 90% observed once, and the top ten hold about 3%. The sequenced material came from PBMCs or T cells enriched from blood (not recorded which). This clonotype originated in a man between 35 and 55 years old who had been exposed to COVID-19.

The CDR3 region has the DNA TGTGCCAGCAGCGAGGGGGCGGGAGGAGGGTACAATGAGCAGTTCTTC. It translates to CASSEGAGGGYNEQFF. This chain connects TRBV9 to TRBJ2-1, with D tentatively TRBD2 (8 bases). V dropped 3 bases and J dropped 4 bases, with 17 bases sitting between them. This CDR3 spans 16 amino acids. The germline V gene encodes CDR1 SGDLS and CDR2 YYNGEE.